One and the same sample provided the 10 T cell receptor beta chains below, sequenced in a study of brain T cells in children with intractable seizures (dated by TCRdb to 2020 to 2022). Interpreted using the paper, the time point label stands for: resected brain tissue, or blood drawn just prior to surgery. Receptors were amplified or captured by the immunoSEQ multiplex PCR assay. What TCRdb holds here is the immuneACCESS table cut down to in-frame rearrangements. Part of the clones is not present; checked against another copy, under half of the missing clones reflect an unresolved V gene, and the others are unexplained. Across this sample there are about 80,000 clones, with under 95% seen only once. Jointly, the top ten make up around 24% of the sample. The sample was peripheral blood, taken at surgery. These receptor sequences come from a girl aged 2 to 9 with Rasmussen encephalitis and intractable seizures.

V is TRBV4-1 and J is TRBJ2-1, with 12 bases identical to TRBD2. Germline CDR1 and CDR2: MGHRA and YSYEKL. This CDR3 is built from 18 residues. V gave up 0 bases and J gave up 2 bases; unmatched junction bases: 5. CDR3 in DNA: TGCGCCAGCAGCCAAGATCCTAGCGGGAGGGGAGCCTACAATGAGCAGTTCTTC. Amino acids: CASSQDPSGRGAYNEQFF.

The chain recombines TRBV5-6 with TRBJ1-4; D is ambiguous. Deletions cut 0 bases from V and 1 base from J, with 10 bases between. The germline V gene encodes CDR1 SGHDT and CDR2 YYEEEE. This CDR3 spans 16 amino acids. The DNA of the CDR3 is TGTGCCAGCAGCTTGGGGCCCGAACGAACTAATGAAAAACTGTTTTTT. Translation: CASSLGPERTNEKLFF.

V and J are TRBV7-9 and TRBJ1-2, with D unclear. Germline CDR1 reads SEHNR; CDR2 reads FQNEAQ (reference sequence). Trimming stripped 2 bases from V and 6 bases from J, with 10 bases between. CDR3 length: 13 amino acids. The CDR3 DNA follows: TGTGCCAGCAGCTTACGGCGAGGGCATGGCTACACCTTC. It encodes CASSLRRGHGYTF.

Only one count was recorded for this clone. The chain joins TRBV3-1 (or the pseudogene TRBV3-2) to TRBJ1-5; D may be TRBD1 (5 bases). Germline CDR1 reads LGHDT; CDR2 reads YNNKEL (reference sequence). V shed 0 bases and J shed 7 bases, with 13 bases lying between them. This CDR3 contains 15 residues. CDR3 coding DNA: TGTGCCAGCAGCCAAGATTCTGGGGGTTCGCAGCCCCAGCATTTT. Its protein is CASSQDSGGSQPQHF.

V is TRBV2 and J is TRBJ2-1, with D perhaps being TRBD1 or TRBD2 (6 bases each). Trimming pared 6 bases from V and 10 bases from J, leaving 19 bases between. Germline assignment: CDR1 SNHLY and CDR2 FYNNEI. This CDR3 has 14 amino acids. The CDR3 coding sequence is TGTGCCAGCAGCCGCGGGACAACTTTACCCGAGCAGTTCTTC. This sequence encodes CASSRGTTLPEQFF.

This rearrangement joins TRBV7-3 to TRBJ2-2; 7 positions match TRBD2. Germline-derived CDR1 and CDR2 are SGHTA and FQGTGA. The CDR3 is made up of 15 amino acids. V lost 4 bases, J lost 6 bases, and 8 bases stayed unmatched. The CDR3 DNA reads TGTGCCAGCAGCTGGGAGGGGTTCTCTTCCGGGGAGCTGTTTTTT. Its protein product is CASSWEGFSSGELFF.

The CDR3 protein is CASIHGSSRGEQYF. In nucleotides, the CDR3 is TGTGCCAGCATCCATGGGTCCTCCCGGGGCGAGCAGTACTTC. This chain uses TRBV6-5 with TRBJ2-7; possible D gene TRBD2, 5 bases. Germline CDR1 is MNHEY and CDR2 is SVGAGI. The CDR3 sequence is 14 residues long. V was clipped by 7 bases and J by 6 bases, with 19 bases between them.

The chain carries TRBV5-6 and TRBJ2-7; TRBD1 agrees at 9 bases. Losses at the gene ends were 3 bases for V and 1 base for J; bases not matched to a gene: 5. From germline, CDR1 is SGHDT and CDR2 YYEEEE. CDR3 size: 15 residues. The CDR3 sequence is CASSSETGGSYEQYF. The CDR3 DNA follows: TGTGCCAGCAGCTCGGAGACAGGGGGTTCCTACGAGCAGTACTTC.

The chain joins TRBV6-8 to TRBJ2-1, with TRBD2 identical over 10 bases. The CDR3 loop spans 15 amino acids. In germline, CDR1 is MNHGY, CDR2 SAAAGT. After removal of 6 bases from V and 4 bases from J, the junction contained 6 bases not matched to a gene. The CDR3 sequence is CASRWTSGNYNEQFF. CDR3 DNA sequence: TGTGCCAGCAGGTGGACTAGCGGAAATTACAATGAGCAGTTCTTC.

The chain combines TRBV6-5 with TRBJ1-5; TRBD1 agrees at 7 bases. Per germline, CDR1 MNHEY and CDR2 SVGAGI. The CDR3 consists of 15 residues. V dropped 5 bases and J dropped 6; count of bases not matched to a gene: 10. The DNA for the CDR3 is TGTGCCAGCAGTACCGGGACAGCCTCTTTTCAGCCCCAGCATTTT. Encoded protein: CASSTGTASFQPQHF.